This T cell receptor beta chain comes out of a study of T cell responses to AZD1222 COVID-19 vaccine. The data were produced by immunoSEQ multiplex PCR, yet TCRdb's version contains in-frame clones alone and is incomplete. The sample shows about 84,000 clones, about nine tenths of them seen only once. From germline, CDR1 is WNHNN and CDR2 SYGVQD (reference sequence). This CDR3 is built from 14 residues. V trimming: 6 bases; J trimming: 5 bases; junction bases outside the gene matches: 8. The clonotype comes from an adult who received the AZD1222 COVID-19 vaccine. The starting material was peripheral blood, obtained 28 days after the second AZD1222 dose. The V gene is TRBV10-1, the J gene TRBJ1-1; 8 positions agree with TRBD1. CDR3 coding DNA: TGCGCCAGCAGACCCGGGACAGGAGCGACTGAAGCTTTCTTT. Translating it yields CASRPGTGATEAFF.